The clone carrying this T cell receptor (beta chain) was recorded at least ten times. The data were taken from a study of T cells after yellow fever vaccination. The CDR3 runs 14 residues. Germline V CDR1 and CDR2: DFQATT, SNEGSKA (reference sequence). After removal of 2 bases from V and 2 bases from J, the junction contained 4 bases not matched to a gene. TCRdb recomputed calls from the 5' RACE reads with MiXCR, one row per CDR3 protein. The sample contains about 310,000 distinct CDR3 sequences, more than 3% of which appear only once. This sequence originates from a man between 18 and 35 years old who received the YFV17D yellow fever vaccine. This specimen was PBMCs, taken on the day of the yellow fever booster vaccination. The J gene is TRBJ2-3, the V gene TRBV20-1; 7 bases are a match to TRBD2. In DNA, the CDR3 is TGCAGTGCTAGATGGGGGGGGGTCACAGATACGCAGTATTTT. This codes for CSARWGGVTDTQYF.